The clone carrying this T cell receptor beta chain was counted many times. The antigen remains undetermined. The sample originates from a study of T cell repertoires in cytomegalovirus infection. At the level of the study: CMV epitopes, recently identified HLA-C-restricted and well-studied HLA-B-restricted, were used. CMV infection plus the matching HLA type was flagged by public TCR beta signatures.

Germline loops: CDR1 MNHEY, CDR2 SMNVEV (reference sequence). This CDR3 spans 13 amino acids. Trimming took 0 bases from V and 0 from J, leaving 2 bases between them. TCRdb re-called the reads with MiXCR, one entry per CDR3 protein. The data show some 800,000 distinct CDR3 sequences, 30% to 35% seen once. Study-wide results and limits: The ex vivo response was dominated by HLA-C-restricted CMV-specific TCR beta clonotypes.

The chain carries TRBV27 and TRBJ1-1, with unresolved D. The sequenced sample was cultured CD8+ T cells from PBMCs, obtained from culture after CMV antigen stimulation. The receptor comes from a human donor in good health (CMV status not recorded). Some clones in this sample may be carry-over from other donors' samples. This CDR3 reads CASSLSVNTEAFF. The DNA of the CDR3 is TGTGCCAGCAGTTTATCAGTGAACACTGAAGCTTTCTTT.